The 23 T cell receptor beta chains below all came from one sample that was sequenced in a study of blood T cell repertoires in COVID-19. Sequencing used immunoSEQ multiplex PCR; TCRdb keeps in-frame clones, though not all of them. The sample records over 50,000 clones, more than 70% being singletons. The sample taken for sequencing was peripheral blood. Source of these receptors: a man aged 60 to 75 with acute or convalescent COVID-19.

This chain joins TRBV19 and TRBJ1-4, with D perhaps TRBD1 (6 bases). CDR1 and CDR2 (germline): LNHDA, SQIVND (reference sequence). Trimming took off 2 bases at V and 5 bases at J, with 12 bases between the two ends. The CDR3 length is 15 residues. CDR3 bases: TGTGCCAGTAGTATAACCCGGACAGCAAATGAAAAACTGTTTTTT. It specifies CASSITRTANEKLFF.

The chain uses TRBV6-5 and TRBJ2-5; D perhaps matches TRBD1 (5 bases). V was clipped by 7 bases and J by 3 bases, with 18 bases between them. This CDR3 comprises 15 residues. Looked up from germline, CDR1 is MNHEY and CDR2 is SVGAGI. CDR3 nucleotides: TGTGCCAGCACCTCTAGTGGGGCGGCAGAAGAGACCCAGTACTTC. Protein: CASTSSGAAEETQYF.

This clone came up a few times. The V gene is TRBV7-2, the J gene TRBJ2-5, with TRBD2 identical over 8 bases. V shed 4 bases and J 5 bases; nucleotides not matched to a gene: 9. Germline CDR1 is SGHTA and CDR2 is FQGNSA. The CDR3 consists of 15 residues. The DNA for the CDR3 is TGTGCCAGCAGCTCTACGGGACTAGTCATGGAGACCCAGTACTTC. It yields the protein CASSSTGLVMETQYF.

The CDR3 protein is CASSESAGWAYTDTQYF. The CDR3 DNA sequence: TGCGCCAGCAGTGAGTCGGCGGGATGGGCGTACACAGATACGCAGTATTTT. The genes are TRBV10-2 and TRBJ2-3; D may be TRBD2 (6 bases). The CDR3 runs 17 residues. V was cut by 0 bases and J by 2 bases, with 15 bases left in between. Germline CDR1 WSHSY, CDR2 SAAADI.

J is TRBJ1-5 and V is TRBV6-5; a possible D gene is TRBD1 (6 bases). CDR3 length: 13 amino acids. Germline V lookup: CDR1 MNHEY, CDR2 SVGAGI. Trimming stripped 6 bases from V and 11 bases from J, with 17 bases between. The CDR3 coding sequence is TGTGCCAGCAGCATTACCGACAGGATCTCCCAGCATTTT. Amino acid sequence: CASSITDRISQHF.

The rearrangement uses TRBV6-6 and TRBJ2-7; D might be TRBD1 (5 bases). Germline CDR1 and CDR2: MNHNY and SVGAGI (reference sequence). The V end lost 6 bases, the J end lost 2 bases, and 14 bases lay between the germline ends. This CDR3 region has 14 residues. The CDR3 protein is CASSPFEDTYEQYF. For the CDR3, the DNA is TGTGCCAGCAGCCCCTTTGAGGACACCTACGAGCAGTACTTC.

In its sample, this clone was seen once. The chain uses TRBV4-2 and TRBJ1-5; D remains ambiguous. V was cut by 0 bases and J by 7 bases, with 13 bases left in between. This CDR3 comprises 15 residues. Germline loops: CDR1 LGHNA, CDR2 YNFKEQ. CDR3 nucleotides: TGTGCCAGCAGCCAAGATTTGGCGGGGAAGCAGCCCCAGCATTTT. Translation: CASSQDLAGKQPQHF.

The chain couples TRBV7-2 to TRBJ2-1; 8 bases agree with TRBD1. Germline V gene sequence: CDR1 SGHTA, CDR2 FQGNSA. The CDR3 is 13 residues long. The ends lost 6 bases at V and 9 bases at J; junction bases unmatched: 7. This CDR3 reads CASSQGAKGEQFF. CDR3 DNA sequence: TGTGCCAGCAGTCAGGGGGCGAAGGGTGAGCAGTTCTTC.

The chain combines TRBV6-1 with TRBJ1-1; the match to TRBD1 covers 7 bases. The CDR3 consists of 16 residues. V lost 2 bases and J lost 5; bases outside the gene matches: 11. Looked up from germline, CDR1 is MNHNS and CDR2 is SASEGT. Here the CDR3 DNA reads TGTGCCAGCAGTGAACTCACGGCAGGGGGGAAGACTGAAGCTTTCTTT. This sequence encodes CASSELTAGGKTEAFF.

Concerning this clone: At one boundary the junction diverges from the germline segment, which might be a read error. The sample contains more than one DNA sequence encoding this CDR3. V gene TRBV19 combines with J gene TRBJ2-5, with TRBD2 as a possible D gene (5 bases). This CDR3 spans 13 amino acids. Germline lookup yields CDR1 LNHDA and CDR2 SQIVND (reference sequence). This CDR3 reads CASSIWGVETQYF. The CDR3 DNA reads as TGTGCTAGTAGTATATGGGGAGTTGAGACCCAGTACTTC.

The rearrangement links TRBV6-5 to TRBJ1-2; D unclear. CDR1 is MNHEY, CDR2 SVGAGI, per germline. The CDR3 extends over 13 amino acids. V lost 6 bases, J lost 4 bases, and 12 bases lay in between. The CDR3 is CASRLLGAYGYTF. The CDR3 DNA reads as TGTGCCAGCAGATTGTTGGGAGCCTATGGCTACACCTTC.

The chain is built from TRBV30 and TRBJ2-3; D gene uncertain. Germline CDR1 reads GTSNPN; CDR2 reads SVGIG (reference sequence). The CDR3 totals 13 residues. V lost 1 base and J lost 4, with 9 bases in between. CDR3 coding DNA: TGTGCCTGGAGTGATCTAGTGGCAGATACGCAGTATTTT. This codes for CAWSDLVADTQYF.

The chain recombines TRBV2 with TRBJ1-4, with TRBD1 identical over 9 bases. The germline gives CDR1 SNHLY, CDR2 FYNNEI. CDR3 length: 15 amino acids. J gave up 8 bases and V 5 bases, and 9 bases lay outside the gene matches. The CDR3 spells CASSPNRGLGEKLFF. Here the CDR3 DNA reads TGTGCCAGCAGTCCCAACAGGGGGCTTGGGGAAAAACTGTTTTTT.

With respect to this clone: At one boundary the junction diverges from the germline segment, which might be a read error. Different DNA sequences within this sample yield the same CDR3. The genes are TRBV6-5 and TRBJ1-3, with 7 bases matching TRBD1. The CDR3 consists of 14 residues. CDR1 MNHEY and CDR2 SVGAGI come from the germline V gene. Here the CDR3 DNA reads TGCGCCAGCAGTCAGGGGGGTACTGGAAACACCATATATTTT. Translated, it gives CASSQGGTGNTIYF.

The J gene is TRBJ2-3, the V gene TRBV11-3; TRBD2 aligns across 14 bases. The germline V gene has CDR1 SGHNT and CDR2 YENEEA. J lost 0 bases, V lost 5 bases, and 7 bases had no gene match. The CDR3 extends over 18 amino acids. The CDR3 DNA sequence: TGTGCCAGCAGCCCCGGACTAGCGGGGGGTCCTAGCACAGATACGCAGTATTTT. Translation gives CASSPGLAGGPSTDTQYF.

This rearrangement joins TRBV7-5 to TRBJ2-5; the table's D gene call, TRBD2, was not cross checked with the DNA. TRBV7-5 is described as a pseudogene. The CDR3 runs 15 residues. The DNA for the CDR3 is TGTGCCAGAAGCTTAGGCGGCCACGAACAAGAGACCCAGTACTTC. The encoded protein is CARSLGGHEQETQYF.

This clone was counted only a few times. The V and J genes are TRBV5-6 and TRBJ1-1; D may be TRBD1 (6 bases). This CDR3 spans 15 amino acids. The germline V gene has CDR1 SGHDT and CDR2 YYEEEE. V was cut by 4 bases and J by 0 bases, with 13 bases left in between. The CDR3 sequence is CASSEKTGMNTEAFF. CDR3 nucleotides: TGTGCCAGCAGCGAGAAAACAGGGATGAACACTGAAGCTTTCTTT.

The CDR3 is CASSQGTGPPEAFF. The CDR3 DNA is TGTGCCAGCAGCCAGGGGACAGGACCTCCTGAAGCTTTCTTT. This chain uses TRBV3-1 (or the pseudogene TRBV3-2) with TRBJ1-1; 8 bases agree with TRBD1. This CDR3 is built from 14 residues. J was trimmed by 6 bases and V by 3 bases; bases with no gene match: 6. CDR1 LGHDT and CDR2 YNNKEL come from the germline V gene (reference sequence).

J is TRBJ2-3 and V is TRBV19; weak D call: TRBD1 (6 bases). V shed 5 bases and J shed 6 bases, with 12 bases lying between them. The CDR3 has 13 amino acids. Germline V gene data show CDR1 as LNHDA and CDR2 as SQIVND (reference sequence). The CDR3 loop is CASSWGRLDTQYF. In DNA, the CDR3 is TGTGCCAGTAGTTGGGGGCGCCTTGATACGCAGTATTTT.

The rearrangement joins TRBV11-2 to TRBJ2-3; D perhaps matches TRBD2 (6 bases). Trimming took 1 base from V and 3 from J, leaving 17 bases between them. The length of the CDR3 is 17 residues. Germline V gene lookup returns CDR1 SGHAT and CDR2 FQNNGV. The CDR3 loop is CASSLGGFGGATDTQYF. In DNA, the CDR3 is TGTGCCAGCAGCTTAGGAGGGTTCGGGGGAGCAACAGATACGCAGTATTTT.

The J gene is TRBJ2-7, the V gene TRBV27; perhaps TRBD1 as D (5 bases). Germline-derived CDR1 and CDR2 are MNHEY and SMNVEV (reference sequence). V was cut by 1 base and J by 2 bases, with 15 bases left in between. The CDR3 length is 16 residues. The CDR3 DNA follows: TGTGCCAGCAGTTTATTTCTAGGGGCGGCAGCCTACGAGCAGTACTTC. It translates to CASSLFLGAAAYEQYF.

The CDR3 region is CASSFQGARGEEDTGELFF. Written as DNA, the CDR3 is TGCGCCAGCAGTTTCCAAGGGGCGCGAGGGGAGGAGGACACCGGGGAGCTGTTTTTT. The chain uses TRBV23-1 and TRBJ2-2; weak D call: TRBD2 (6 bases). Being an ORF, TRBV23-1 has a function that is uncertain. The length of the CDR3 is 19 residues. V was cut by 5 bases and J by 3 bases, with 25 bases left in between.

The V and J genes are TRBV4-2 and TRBJ2-7, with a weak D call TRBD2 (6 bases). The V gene's germline CDR1 is LGHNA and CDR2 YNFKEQ. This CDR3 region has 16 residues. Trimming took 0 bases from V and 0 from J, leaving 12 bases between them. The CDR3 sequence is CASSQEEGRSSYEQYF. The CDR3 nucleotides read TGTGCCAGCAGCCAAGAGGAGGGCCGGAGCTCCTACGAGCAGTACTTC.